Listed here are 30 T cell receptor beta chains from one sample, sequenced in a study of blood T cell repertoires in COVID-19. The table came from immunoSEQ multiplex PCR; TCRdb's copy has only in-frame clones and leaves some out. The sample yields approximately 220,000 clones, about nine tenths seen once. The sequenced material came from peripheral blood. The receptors stem from a woman in her forties or fifties with acute or convalescent COVID-19.

The count of this clone is one. The rearrangement links TRBV19 to TRBJ2-1; D is unresolved. The length of the CDR3 is 12 residues. Looked up from germline, CDR1 is LNHDA and CDR2 is SQIVND (reference sequence). The germline V and J ends were trimmed by 8 bases and 5 bases, with 10 bases remaining between them. CDR3 region: CASRTYDNEQFF. The CDR3, as DNA: TGTGCCAGTCGAACCTATGACAATGAGCAGTTCTTC. The full variable domain, completed using reference TRBV19 and TRBJ2-1, is DGGITQSPKYLFRKEGQNVTLSCEQNLNHDAMYWYRQDPGQGLRLIYYSQIVNDFQKGDIAEGYSVSREKKESFPLTVTSAQKNPTAFYLCASRTYDNEQFFGPGTRLTVL.

This rearrangement joins TRBV6-6 to TRBJ1-2; 11 bases agree with TRBD1. The germline V gene has CDR1 MNHNY and CDR2 SVGAGI (reference sequence). This CDR3 is built from 15 residues. Trimming took 2 bases from V and 2 from J; bases not matched to a gene: 1. The CDR3 nucleotides are TGTGCCAGCAGTTACGGGGACAGGGGGAACTATGGCTACACCTTC. Protein product: CASSYGDRGNYGYTF.

This chain links TRBV7-9 with TRBJ1-1; no definite D call. The V end lost 10 bases, the J end lost 0 bases, and 6 bases lay between the germline ends. This CDR3 has 11 residues. In germline, CDR1 is SEHNR, CDR2 FQNEAQ (reference sequence). Here the CDR3 DNA reads TGTGCCACCCCGTTGAACACTGAAGCTTTCTTT. Encoded protein: CATPLNTEAFF.

This clone was seen just once. V gene TRBV30 combines with J gene TRBJ1-5; tentative D call: TRBD1 (5 bases). Trimming removed 8 bases at V and 4 bases at J, with 15 bases between. The CDR3 has 13 residues. The germline V gene has CDR1 GTSNPN and CDR2 SVGIG (reference sequence). The CDR3, as DNA: TGTGCCCTAGGCCGGGGGGGGAATCAGCCCCAGCATTTT. Translation gives CALGRGGNQPQHF.

The chain employs TRBV3-1 (or the pseudogene TRBV3-2) and TRBJ2-7; possible D gene TRBD2, 6 bases. The CDR3 loop spans 15 amino acids. The germline V gene has CDR1 LGHDT and CDR2 YNNKEL (reference sequence). With 3 bases removed from V and 3 bases from J, the gap between germline ends came to 15 bases. The CDR3 reads CASSQLSGEVYEQYF. The DNA of the CDR3 is TGTGCCAGCAGCCAGTTATCGGGAGAAGTCTACGAGCAGTACTTC.

In DNA, the CDR3 is TGTGCCAGCAGCTTGGTCGAGACAGCCTTACTGGAGCAGTACTTC. Its translation: CASSLVETALLEQYF. This rearrangement joins TRBV7-8 to TRBJ2-7, with D perhaps matching TRBD1 (5 bases). This CDR3 spans 15 amino acids. Per the germline V gene, CDR1 is SGHVS and CDR2 is FQNEAQ. V was pared by 3 bases and J by 7 bases, with 19 bases between.

This clone has just one count. V usage is TRBV9 and J usage is TRBJ1-4; 8 nucleotides line up with TRBD1. The CDR3 spans 15 residues. The V gene's germline CDR1 is SGDLS and CDR2 YYNGEE. Trimming at V came to 3 bases and at J to 5 bases, leaving 6 bases not matched to a gene. DNA for the CDR3: TGTGCCAGCAGCGCCCGGGACAGGATCAATGAAAAACTGTTTTTT. This sequence encodes CASSARDRINEKLFF.

The gene calls are TRBV5-6 and TRBJ2-7; 9 bases align to TRBD2. The CDR3 spans 16 residues. The ends lost 3 bases at V and 4 bases at J; junction bases unmatched: 11. CDR1 and CDR2 (germline): SGHDT, YYEEEE. In DNA, the CDR3 is TGTGCCAGCAGCTCCTGGGGGGCTAGCGGGATATACGAGCAGTACTTC. This codes for CASSSWGASGIYEQYF.

The genes are TRBV9 and TRBJ2-2; 9 bases are shared with TRBD1. V was clipped by 3 bases and J by 4 bases; unmatched bases: 10. The CDR3 covers 17 residues. Per germline, CDR1 SGDLS and CDR2 YYNGEE. The CDR3, as DNA: TGTGCCAGCAGCGCGCGCAGACAGGGGGGAACCACCGGGGAGCTGTTTTTT. It codes for CASSARRQGGTTGELFF.

The chain is built from TRBV7-3 and TRBJ2-3, with 11 bases aligning to TRBD2. Per the germline V gene, CDR1 is SGHTA and CDR2 is FQGTGA. V shed 6 bases and J 4 bases; nucleotides not matched to a gene: 6. The CDR3 covers 15 residues. The CDR3, as DNA: TGTGCCAGCAGTCGTATAGCGGGGGGGTCAGATACGCAGTATTTT. This translates into CASSRIAGGSDTQYF.

The rearrangement joins TRBV7-2 to TRBJ2-2, with 8 nucleotides matching TRBD1. CDR3 length: 15 residues. J lost 4 bases, V lost 6 bases, and 7 bases had no gene match. Germline CDR1 reads SGHTA; CDR2 reads FQGNSA. CDR3 nucleotide sequence: TGTGCCAGCAGAGTCGGACAGGGCGGCACCGGGGAGCTGTTTTTT. Residues: CASRVGQGGTGELFF.

The chain is built from TRBV21-1 and TRBJ2-5; the D call of TRBD1 is as the table states it, not checked on the DNA. TRBV21-1 is shown as a pseudogene. The CDR3 is made up of 18 amino acids. The CDR3 DNA follows: TGTGCCAGCAGCAAAGTGAAGACAGGGGAGGGGTTTAAAGAGACCCAGTACTTC. This encodes CASSKVKTGEGFKETQYF.

The chain is built from TRBV6-5 and TRBJ2-1; 7 nucleotides line up with TRBD1. V dropped 6 bases and J dropped 5; count of bases not matched to a gene: 1. The CDR3 consists of 12 residues. Germline-derived CDR1 and CDR2 are MNHEY and SVGAGI. Here the CDR3 DNA reads TGTGCCAGCAGGGGACAGAACAATGAGCAGTTCTTC. Translation gives CASRGQNNEQFF.

The chain has TRBV10-3 and TRBJ1-2; perhaps TRBD1 as D (6 bases). Germline CDR1 is ENHRY and CDR2 is SYGVKD. Trimming pared 3 bases from V and 8 bases from J, leaving 10 bases between. CDR3 length: 12 amino acids. This CDR3 is CAISDGQRGYTF. CDR3 sequence (DNA): TGTGCCATCAGTGATGGACAGCGGGGCTACACCTTC.

The chain is built from TRBV7-8 and TRBJ2-3; 12 bases map to TRBD2. The V gene's germline CDR1 is SGHVS and CDR2 FQNEAQ. This CDR3 spans 17 amino acids. The junction had 6 bases not matched to a gene; V was cut back by 5 bases and J by 0 bases. The CDR3 region has the DNA TGTGCCAGCAGCCAGGGACTAGCGGGCACTAGCACAGATACGCAGTATTTT. Its protein product is CASSQGLAGTSTDTQYF. Supplemented by reference TRBV7-8 and TRBJ2-3, the full variable domain reads GAGVSQSPRYKVAKRGQDVALRCDPISGHVSLFWYQQALGQGPEFLTYFQNEAQLDKSGLPSDRFFAERPEGSVSTLKIQRTQQEDSAVYLCASSQGLAGTSTDTQYFGPGTRLTVL.

The chain links TRBV10-3 to TRBJ1-1; 8 bases align to TRBD1. The CDR3 is 14 residues long. Looked up from germline, CDR1 is ENHRY and CDR2 is SYGVKD. With 9 bases clipped from V and 1 base from J, the junction kept 7 bases outside the gene matches. The CDR3 DNA follows: TGTGCCATTAGCAGGGGGCTCGGGAACACTGAAGCTTTCTTT. The encoded protein is CAISRGLGNTEAFF.

The V and J genes are TRBV2 and TRBJ1-2; D is possibly TRBD1 (6 bases). Germline assignment: CDR1 SNHLY and CDR2 FYNNEI. V was cut by 3 bases and J by 1 base, with 9 bases left in between. The CDR3 loop spans 14 amino acids. This CDR3 is CASSERQDNYGYTF. CDR3 nucleotide sequence: TGTGCCAGCAGTGAGAGACAGGATAACTATGGCTACACCTTC.

This clone was observed a handful of times. The chain couples TRBV5-5 to TRBJ2-6; the D gene is possibly TRBD1 (5 bases). The CDR3 spans 20 residues. The germline V and J ends were trimmed by 4 bases and 2 bases, with 25 bases remaining between them. From germline, CDR1 is SGHKS and CDR2 YYEKEE (reference sequence). In DNA form, the CDR3 reads TGTGCCAGCAGCCTCAGGGTGGCAGGAGTTGGGTCGGCTGGGGCCAACGTCCTGACTTTC. This encodes CASSLRVAGVGSAGANVLTF. Based on the CDR3 plus reference TRBV5-5 and TRBJ2-6, the full variable domain is DAGVTQSPTHLIKTRGQQVTLRCSPISGHKSVSWYQQVLGQGPQFIFQYYEKEERGRGNFPDRFSARQFPNYSSELNVNALLLGDSALYLCASSLRVAGVGSAGANVLTFGAGSRLTVL.

The chain has TRBV5-1 and TRBJ1-4; D remains unclear. V shed 4 bases and J shed 4 bases, with 11 bases lying between them. The CDR3 totals 14 residues. The germline CDR1 and CDR2 sequences are SGHRS and YFSETQ. In nucleotides, the CDR3 is TGCGCCAGCAGCAAACTGAGCGTTAATGAAAAACTGTTTTTT. This translates into CASSKLSVNEKLFF.

This clone was recorded only once. The chain couples TRBV20-1 to TRBJ1-5; 10 bases are shared with TRBD1. Germline V gives CDR1 DFQATT, CDR2 SNEGSKA (reference sequence). The J segment lost 6 bases and the V segment lost 3 bases, leaving 2 bases of the junction unmatched. CDR3 length: 13 residues. The CDR3 DNA sequence: TGCAGTGCTAGTAGACAGGGGGCTCAGCCCCAGCATTTT. The encoded protein is CSASRQGAQPQHF.

The chain recombines TRBV5-5 with TRBJ2-7, with a tentative D call TRBD1 (6 bases). CDR1 and CDR2 (germline): SGHKS, YYEKEE (reference sequence). Trimming removed 1 base at V and 3 bases at J, with 11 bases between. The CDR3 length is 14 residues. The CDR3 sequence: CASSLHRELYEQYF. CDR3 sequence (DNA): TGTGCCAGCAGCTTGCACAGGGAGCTCTACGAGCAGTACTTC.

As regards this clone: The sample holds other DNA sequences that translate to the same CDR3. This sequence joins TRBV30 and TRBJ2-7; D uncertain. V lost 2 bases and J lost 2, with 4 bases in between. Per germline, CDR1 GTSNPN and CDR2 SVGIG (reference sequence). The CDR3 extends over 11 amino acids. Here the CDR3 DNA reads TGTGCCTGGAGTTCGGCCTACGAGCAGTACTTC. It yields the protein CAWSSAYEQYF.

V gene TRBV6-1 combines with J gene TRBJ1-5, with 11 nucleotides matching TRBD1. The germline V gene encodes CDR1 MNHNS and CDR2 SASEGT. The V segment lost 3 bases and the J segment 4 bases; nucleotides outside the gene matches: 8. The CDR3 length is 17 residues. The CDR3 is CASSDRDRGIGNQPQHF. In DNA form, the CDR3 reads TGTGCCAGCAGTGACAGGGACAGGGGGATTGGAAATCAGCCCCAGCATTTT.

The chain is built from TRBV12-3 or TRBV12-4 and TRBJ1-1, with a tentative D call TRBD1 (6 bases). This CDR3 is built from 13 residues. The V gene lost 5 bases and the J gene lost 4 bases, with 11 bases spanning the gap. For the CDR3, the DNA is TGTGCCAGCAGTGGGACACGTCCCACTGAAGCTTTCTTT. Translation: CASSGTRPTEAFF.

This rearrangement joins TRBV12-3 or TRBV12-4 to TRBJ1-1; D uncertain. CDR3 length: 13 amino acids. Trimming took 3 bases from V and 0 from J, leaving 5 bases between them. CDR3 in DNA: TGTGCCAGCAGTTTCGAGGTGAACACTGAAGCTTTCTTT. Its translation: CASSFEVNTEAFF.

The chain recombines TRBV5-4 with TRBJ2-3; 14 nucleotides line up with TRBD2. Unmatched junction bases numbered 10, after V lost 4 bases and J lost 0 bases. There are 19 residues in the CDR3. Germline V gives CDR1 SGHNT, CDR2 YYREEE (reference sequence). This CDR3 is CASSPGTSGSGFSTDTQYF. The DNA of the CDR3 is TGTGCCAGCAGCCCAGGGACTAGCGGGAGTGGCTTTAGCACAGATACGCAGTATTTT. The complete variable domain, with remaining parts taken from reference TRBV5-4 and TRBJ2-3, reads ETGVTQSPTHLIKTRGQQVTLRCSSQSGHNTVSWYQQALGQGPQFIFQYYREEENGRGNFPPRFSGLQFPNYSSELNVNALELDDSALYLCASSPGTSGSGFSTDTQYFGPGTRLTVL.

This clone has a single count. The gene calls are TRBV4-1 and TRBJ2-2; perhaps TRBD1 as D (6 bases). The CDR3 consists of 16 residues. V was cut by 0 bases and J by 6 bases, with 14 bases left in between. Germline CDR1 reads MGHRA; CDR2 reads YSYEKL. The CDR3 region has the DNA TGCGCCAGCAGCCAAGACCCCCCAGGGGCTGCCGGGGAGCTGTTTTTT. Amino acid sequence: CASSQDPPGAAGELFF.

The chain has TRBV24-1 and TRBJ2-1; 7 nucleotides match TRBD1. Unmatched junction bases numbered 8, after V lost 3 bases and J lost 7 bases. The CDR3 has 15 residues. Germline CDR1 is KGHDR and CDR2 is SFDVKD. The CDR3 nucleotides are TGTGCCACCAGTGATAGCACAGGGGTTACGAATGAGCAGTTCTTC. Protein sequence: CATSDSTGVTNEQFF.

This clone was seen once. The chain employs TRBV27 and TRBJ2-1; 9 bases agree with TRBD1. The CDR3 runs 15 residues. Germline V gene data show CDR1 as MNHEY and CDR2 as SMNVEV (reference sequence). V was clipped by 4 bases and J by 6 bases; unmatched bases: 7. CDR3 bases: TGTGCCAGCAGTTCCCCGACAGGGGGGAGCAATGAGCAGTTCTTC. Its translation: CASSSPTGGSNEQFF.

This chain's CDR3 is CAITPGTGFGTGELFF. In DNA form, the CDR3 reads TGTGCCATCACTCCCGGGACAGGGTTTGGCACCGGGGAGCTGTTTTTT. The V and J genes are TRBV10-3 and TRBJ2-2, with 9 bases fitting TRBD1. The germline V gene encodes CDR1 ENHRY and CDR2 SYGVKD. J lost 4 bases, V lost 7 bases, and 10 bases had no gene match. The CDR3 spans 16 residues.